This TCR beta chain came from a study of OX40 agonist ivuxolimab in advanced cancers. Clones were sequenced by immunoSEQ multiplex PCR, and TCRdb holds only the in-frame ones, with some missing. The table lists over 40,000 clones, about 90% of them singletons. V shed 1 base and J 8 bases; nucleotides not matched to a gene: 8. CDR1 and CDR2 from the germline V gene are SGDLS and YYNGEE. The CDR3 has 16 residues. This clone showed up just a few times. The TCR sequence derives from an adult with an advanced solid tumor such as melanoma, head and neck, liver or kidney cancer. The chain recombines TRBV9 with TRBJ1-4; 10 nucleotides align to TRBD1. The sample here was CD4+ or CD8+ T cells sorted from blood, taken in a trial of the OX40 agonist ivuxolimab. The CDR3 reads CASSVNPTGGDEKLFF. The CDR3 DNA follows: TGTGCCAGCAGCGTAAACCCGACAGGGGGCGACGAAAAACTGTTTTTT.